The 30 T cell receptor beta chains below come from one sample, sequenced in a study of PD-1 blockade in classical Hodgkin lymphoma. The method was immunoSEQ multiplex PCR; TCRdb's version includes in-frame clones alone and lacks a portion of them. Here the sample spans approximately 44,000 clones, approximately 70% being singletons. Brentuximab vedotin exposure varied among the patients, all of whom had relapsed after autologous stem cell transplantation. Specimen: peripheral blood mononuclear cells (PBMCs), collected at baseline. Source of these receptors: a human donor with classical Hodgkin lymphoma.

V is TRBV11-2 and J is TRBJ2-5, with 7 nucleotides matching TRBD1. CDR1 and CDR2 from the germline V gene are SGHAT and FQNNGV. V lost 4 bases and J lost 5; bases outside the gene matches: 13. The length of the CDR3 is 16 residues. DNA for the CDR3: TGTGCCAGCAGCTCCTCCGACAGGGCCCGTCGGGAGACCCAGTACTTC. The encoded protein is CASSSSDRARRETQYF.

Within the sample, this clone is medium-sized. The chain has TRBV4-2 and TRBJ1-3, with 10 nucleotides matching TRBD1. Trimming removed 4 bases from V and 8 bases from J; junction bases left unmatched: 8. The CDR3 totals 15 residues. Germline CDR1 is LGHNA and CDR2 is YNFKEQ. The CDR3 here is CASSPTGTGADTIYF. Written as DNA, the CDR3 is TGTGCCAGCAGCCCTACCGGGACAGGGGCTGACACCATATATTTT.

The rearrangement joins TRBV6-5 to TRBJ2-3; 8 nucleotides align to TRBD1. Germline values: CDR1 MNHEY, CDR2 SVGAGI. The V gene end was trimmed by 2 bases and the J gene end by 1 base; junction bases not matched to a gene: 5. This CDR3 comprises 16 residues. The CDR3 nucleotides read TGTGCCAGCAGTTACCAACAGGACAGGGGCACAGATACGCAGTATTTT. Amino acid sequence: CASSYQQDRGTDTQYF.

The chain employs TRBV19 and TRBJ2-7; D possibly corresponds to TRBD2 (5 bases). Germline V gene sequence: CDR1 LNHDA, CDR2 SQIVND (reference sequence). The CDR3 is made up of 14 amino acids. Trimming left V 4 bases short and J 3 bases short, with 13 bases between. The chain's CDR3 is CASSRSGEHYEQYF. The CDR3, as DNA: TGTGCCAGTAGTAGGTCTGGGGAGCACTACGAGCAGTACTTC. Supplemented by reference TRBV19 and TRBJ2-7, the full variable domain reads DGGITQSPKYLFRKEGQNVTLSCEQNLNHDAMYWYRQDPGQGLRLIYYSQIVNDFQKGDIAEGYSVSREKKESFPLTVTSAQKNPTAFYLCASSRSGEHYEQYFGPGTRLTVT.

In this sample, this clone turned up a few times. The chain combines TRBV2 with TRBJ1-5; 12 nucleotides align to TRBD1. CDR1 and CDR2 (germline): SNHLY, FYNNEI. With 6 bases clipped from V and 5 bases from J, the junction kept 5 bases outside the gene matches. The CDR3 runs 15 residues. The CDR3 is CASSERDRGHQPQHF. The CDR3 nucleotides are TGTGCCAGCAGCGAAAGGGACAGGGGGCATCAGCCCCAGCATTTT. Full variable domain (remainder filled in from reference TRBV2 and TRBJ1-5): EPEVTQTPSHQVTQMGQEVILRCVPISNHLYFYWYRQILGQKVEFLVSFYNNEISEKSEIFDDQFSVERPDGSNFTLKIRSTKLEDSAMYFCASSERDRGHQPQHFGDGTRLSIL.

This chain connects TRBV10-1 to TRBJ2-7, with D unclear. The germline CDR1 and CDR2 sequences are WNHNN and SYGVQD (reference sequence). Trimming took off 0 bases at V and 4 bases at J, with 13 bases between the two ends. The CDR3 extends over 15 amino acids. The CDR3 is CASSESLGCMYEQYF. For the CDR3, the DNA is TGCGCCAGCAGTGAGTCCTTGGGCTGCATGTACGAGCAGTACTTC.

The table lists this clone with a few counts. The chain links TRBV21-1 to TRBJ2-3; the table assigns TRBD2, which was not confirmed against the DNA. TRBV21-1 corresponds to a pseudogene. This CDR3 spans 13 amino acids. CDR3 in DNA: TGTGCCAGCAGGTCCCGGGGGGCAGATACGCAGTATTTT. Encoded protein: CASRSRGADTQYF.

The chain joins TRBV9 to TRBJ1-2, with TRBD1 matching 8 bases. Germline V gene data show CDR1 as SGDLS and CDR2 as YYNGEE. The trim removed 0 bases at V and 3 bases at J, leaving 7 bases unmatched. The length of the CDR3 is 16 residues. The CDR3 coding sequence is TGTGCCAGCAGCGTAGGTAGCAGGGGGCCGGACTATGGCTACACCTTC. Protein: CASSVGSRGPDYGYTF. Full variable domain (outside the CDR3, taken from reference TRBV9 and TRBJ1-2): DSGVTQTPKHLITATGQRVTLRCSPRSGDLSVYWYQQSLDQGLQFLIQYYNGEERAKGNILERFSAQQFPDLHSELNLSSLELGDSALYFCASSVGSRGPDYGYTFGSGTRLTVV.

This clone was seen once. This chain connects TRBV9 to TRBJ1-1; TRBD1 aligns across 12 bases. Germline lookup yields CDR1 SGDLS and CDR2 YYNGEE. The CDR3 is 16 residues long. Trimming cost V 3 bases and J 3 bases; bases outside gene matches: 6. This chain's CDR3 is CASSAGQGAWDTEAFF. The CDR3 DNA is TGTGCCAGCAGCGCGGGACAGGGGGCGTGGGACACTGAAGCTTTCTTT.

This clone has just a few counts. At one of its ends the junction is not consistent with the germline gene, which may arise from a read error. The V call is TRBV9, the J call TRBJ1-2; D gene unclear. CDR3 length equals 11 residues. Germline V gives CDR1 SGDLS, CDR2 YYNGEE. Written as DNA, the CDR3 is TGTGCCAGCGGCGTGAAGGGAAGCTACACCTTC. Residues: CASGVKGSYTF.

The rearrangement uses TRBV6-5 and TRBJ2-1; D assignment may be TRBD1 or TRBD2 (5 bases each). The V gene lost 2 bases and the J gene lost 9 bases, with 14 bases spanning the gap. This CDR3 contains 14 residues. Germline V gene sequence: CDR1 MNHEY, CDR2 SVGAGI. The CDR3 sequence is CASSYPVSGAEQFF. The CDR3 DNA reads as TGTGCCAGCAGTTACCCCGTTTCCGGGGCTGAGCAGTTCTTC.

The gene calls are TRBV27 and TRBJ2-7; D is unresolved. The CDR3 spans 15 residues. V gave up 6 bases and J gave up 2 bases, with 17 bases separating them. CDR1 is MNHEY and CDR2 is SMNVEV in the germline V gene (reference sequence). This CDR3 is CASRASATEPYEQYF. DNA of the CDR3: TGTGCCAGCAGGGCCTCGGCGACGGAACCCTACGAGCAGTACTTC.

The chain joins TRBV30 to TRBJ1-6; the D is unclear. Germline V CDR1 and CDR2: GTSNPN, SVGIG (reference sequence). Between the trimmed V and J ends, which lost 3 bases and 8 bases, there was a span of 14 bases. The CDR3 has 14 amino acids. As DNA, the CDR3 is TGTGCCTGGAGGAGCATCGGTGGGTATTCACCCCTCCACTTT. It translates to CAWRSIGGYSPLHF.

The chain joins TRBV18 to TRBJ1-3; weak D call: TRBD1 (5 bases). Germline V gene data show CDR1 as KGHSH and CDR2 as LQKENI. The V end lost 0 bases, the J end lost 4 bases, and 7 bases lay between the germline ends. The CDR3 is 14 residues long. The chain's CDR3 is CASSPPTVGNTIYF. The CDR3, as DNA: TGTGCCAGCTCACCACCGACAGTCGGAAACACCATATATTTT. Together with reference TRBV18 and TRBJ1-3, the CDR3 gives the full variable domain: NAGVMQNPRHLVRRRGQEARLRCSPMKGHSHVYWYRQLPEEGLKFMVYLQKENIIDESGMPKERFSAEFPKEGPSILRIQQVVRGDSAAYFCASSPPTVGNTIYFGEGSWLTVV.

The rearrangement joins TRBV28 to TRBJ2-3; D not resolved. The CDR3 loop spans 14 amino acids. Between the trimmed V and J ends, which lost 10 bases and 5 bases, there was a span of 19 bases. Germline V lookup: CDR1 MDHEN, CDR2 SYDVKM. The CDR3 coding sequence is TGTGCCACCAGGCGATTACTACCGCAAGATACGCAGTATTTT. It codes for CATRRLLPQDTQYF.

The CDR3 nucleotides read TGTGCCAGCAGTCTGGGACAGGCCGGTTTAACCGGGGAGCTGTTTTTT. Residues: CASSLGQAGLTGELFF. The V and J genes are TRBV2 and TRBJ2-2; 8 bases are shared with TRBD1. The V and J ends lost 5 bases and 5 bases, in that order; junction bases with no gene match: 10. The CDR3 length is 16 residues. The V gene's germline CDR1 is SNHLY and CDR2 FYNNEI.

This clone was seen only a few times. The V gene is TRBV7-9, the J gene TRBJ1-4; 8 bases are shared with TRBD1. CDR1 and CDR2 from the germline V gene are SEHNR and FQNEAQ (reference sequence). The V and J ends lost 5 bases and 4 bases, in that order; junction bases with no gene match: 6. The CDR3 is 15 residues long. CDR3 protein: CASSIGTGVNEKLFF. The CDR3 coding sequence is TGTGCCAGCAGCATCGGGACAGGAGTTAATGAAAAACTGTTTTTT.

The rearrangement links TRBV16 to TRBJ1-1; D is ambiguous. V dropped 2 bases and J dropped 1 base, with 5 bases sitting between them. This CDR3 region has 13 residues. CDR1 and CDR2 from the germline V gene are KGHSY and FQNENV. The CDR3 DNA follows: TGTGCCAGCAGCCAAGGAGGGAACACTGAAGCTTTCTTT. Translating gives CASSQGGNTEAFF.

V gene TRBV29-1 combines with J gene TRBJ1-5, with D possibly being TRBD1 (5 bases). Trimming left V 0 bases short and J 4 bases short, with 10 bases between. CDR3 size: 14 residues. Germline-derived CDR1 and CDR2 are SQVTM and ANQGSEA. The CDR3 coding sequence is TGCAGCGTTGAAGATCACGACAGTAATCAGCCCCAGCATTTT. It specifies CSVEDHDSNQPQHF.

This clone was seen only once. In DNA form, the CDR3 reads TGTGCGGTTTGGGCAGGAGGCTATGGCTACACCTTC. This translates into CAVWAGGYGYTF. This chain connects TRBV19 to TRBJ1-2, with D uncertain. The CDR3 totals 12 residues. In germline, CDR1 is LNHDA, CDR2 SQIVND (reference sequence). The entire variable domain, with the rest obtained from reference TRBV19 and TRBJ1-2, is as follows: DGGITQSPKYLFRKEGQNVTLSCEQNLNHDAMYWYRQDPGQGLRLIYYSQIVNDFQKGDIAEGYSVSREKKESFPLTVTSAQKNPTAFYLCAVWAGGYGYTFGSGTRLTVV.

The rearrangement links TRBV7-2 to TRBJ2-6; tentatively, D is TRBD2 (6 bases). V lost 6 bases and J lost 0, with 12 bases in between. Germline loops: CDR1 SGHTA, CDR2 FQGNSA. The CDR3 is made up of 16 amino acids. The CDR3 protein is CASRLGGSSGANVLTF. In DNA, the CDR3 is TGTGCCAGCAGGTTGGGGGGAAGCTCTGGGGCCAACGTCCTGACTTTC.

J is TRBJ2-7 and V is TRBV27; D might be TRBD2 (5 bases). In germline, CDR1 is MNHEY, CDR2 SMNVEV (reference sequence). The CDR3 runs to 15 residues. The V end was cut by 2 bases, the J end by 2 bases, with 13 bases between. CDR3 region: CASSLMAGPAYEQYF. CDR3 DNA: TGTGCCAGCAGTTTAATGGCGGGTCCAGCCTACGAGCAGTACTTC.

The chain is built from TRBV19 and TRBJ1-2; 9 bases are a match to TRBD1. The V segment lost 6 bases and the J segment 8 bases; nucleotides outside the gene matches: 10. Germline V gene data show CDR1 as LNHDA and CDR2 as SQIVND (reference sequence). There are 14 residues in the CDR3. The CDR3 protein is CASRSGTGIFGYTF. In nucleotides, the CDR3 is TGTGCCAGTAGGTCCGGGACAGGGATATTCGGCTACACCTTC.

The chain is built from TRBV27 and TRBJ2-3; D may correspond to TRBD1 or TRBD2 (5 bases each). CDR1 is MNHEY, CDR2 SMNVEV, per germline (reference sequence). This CDR3 is built from 19 residues. V lost 0 bases and J 4 bases, leaving 23 bases between the germline ends. CDR3 DNA: TGTGCCAGCAGTTTATCCACCCCGGGCCCAGGGAGCTGGGCAGATACGCAGTATTTT. Protein: CASSLSTPGPGSWADTQYF.

The chain recombines TRBV27 with TRBJ2-7; TRBD2 agrees at 9 bases. Looked up from germline, CDR1 is MNHEY and CDR2 is SMNVEV (reference sequence). The CDR3 length is 12 residues. After removal of 7 bases from V and 2 bases from J, the junction contained 0 bases not matched to a gene. CDR3 in amino acids: CASTSGTYEQYF. The CDR3 nucleotides are TGTGCCAGCACTAGCGGGACCTACGAGCAGTACTTC.

The chain carries TRBV6-5 and TRBJ1-3; D possibly corresponds to TRBD1 (5 bases). The germline gives CDR1 MNHEY, CDR2 SVGAGI. Trimming cost V 8 bases and J 2 bases, with 13 bases left between them. CDR3 length: 14 residues. The CDR3 here is CASGQDKPGNTIYF. The CDR3 DNA is TGTGCCAGCGGCCAGGACAAACCTGGAAACACCATATATTTT.

V gene TRBV11-2 combines with J gene TRBJ2-7; tentative D call: TRBD1 (5 bases). This CDR3 is built from 13 residues. Trimming left V 2 bases short and J 3 bases short, with 8 bases between. Germline loops: CDR1 SGHAT, CDR2 FQNNGV. CDR3 sequence: CASSLSGNYEQYF. The CDR3 bases are TGTGCCAGCAGCTTATCAGGGAACTACGAGCAGTACTTC.

This clone has just a few counts. V and J are TRBV29-1 and TRBJ1-4, with 7 bases aligning to TRBD1. The CDR3 has 11 amino acids. Losses at the gene ends were 5 bases for V and 8 bases for J; bases not matched to a gene: 2. The germline gives CDR1 SQVTM, CDR2 ANQGSEA. The chain's CDR3 is CSVRQGEKLFF. Here the CDR3 DNA reads TGCAGCGTTAGACAGGGCGAAAAACTGTTTTTT.

This chain connects TRBV18 to TRBJ1-1, with a weak D call TRBD1 (5 bases). The V gene's germline CDR1 is KGHSH and CDR2 LQKENI. This CDR3 comprises 15 residues. V lost 3 bases and J lost 1, with 12 bases in between. The CDR3 loop is CASSPARDGNTEAFF. CDR3 nucleotide sequence: TGTGCCAGCTCACCTGCACGGGACGGGAACACTGAAGCTTTCTTT.

The rearrangement links TRBV6-5 to TRBJ2-1; a weak D match, TRBD2 (5 bases). There are 13 residues in the CDR3. Germline V gene sequence: CDR1 MNHEY, CDR2 SVGAGI. The ends were cut back, 8 bases at V and 4 bases at J, with 12 bases in the middle. CDR3 region: CASGESEYNEQFF. The CDR3 DNA follows: TGTGCCAGCGGGGAGTCGGAGTACAATGAGCAGTTCTTC.